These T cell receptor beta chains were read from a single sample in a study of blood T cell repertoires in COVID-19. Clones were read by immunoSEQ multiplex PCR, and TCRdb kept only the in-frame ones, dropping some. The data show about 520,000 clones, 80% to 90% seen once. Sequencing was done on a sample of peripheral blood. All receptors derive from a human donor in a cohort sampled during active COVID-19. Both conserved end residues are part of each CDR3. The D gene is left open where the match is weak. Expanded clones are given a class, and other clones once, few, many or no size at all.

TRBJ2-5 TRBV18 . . CASSPSGQETQYF TGTGCCAGCTCACCGTCGGGCCAAGAGACCCAGTACTTC
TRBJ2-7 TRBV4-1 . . CASSETGTQDYEQYF TGCGCCAGCAGCGAGACCGGGACTCAAGACTACGAGCAGTACTTC
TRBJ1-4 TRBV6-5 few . CASAEPLTEKLFF TGTGCCAGCGCCGAGCCCCTAACTGAAAAACTGTTTTTT
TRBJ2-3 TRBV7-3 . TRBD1 CASSGYRGTDTQYF TGTGCCAGCAGCGGCTACAGGGGAACAGATACGCAGTATTTT
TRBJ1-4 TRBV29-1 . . CSVKTSTNEKLFF TGCAGCGTTAAGACATCAACTAATGAAAAACTGTTTTTT
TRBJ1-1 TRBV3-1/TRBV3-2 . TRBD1 CASSQGSGGTEAFF TGTGCCAGCAGCCAAGGGTCAGGGGGCACTGAAGCTTTCTTT
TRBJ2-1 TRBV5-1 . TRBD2 CASSLGLAGGPTYYNEQFF TGCGCCAGCAGCTTGGGACTAGCGGGAGGGCCTACTTATTACAATGAGCAGTTCTTC
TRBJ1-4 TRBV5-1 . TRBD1 CASSSTGASNEKLFF TGCGCCAGCAGCTCCACAGGGGCGTCTAATGAAAAACTGTTTTTT
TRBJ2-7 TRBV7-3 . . CASRGPRDTITYEQYF TGTGCCAGCAGGGGGCCACGGGACACAATAACCTACGAGCAGTACTTC
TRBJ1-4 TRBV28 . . CASSSDRAALLNEKLFF TGTGCCAGCAGCAGCGACCGTGCCGCCCTCCTTAATGAAAAACTGTTTTTT
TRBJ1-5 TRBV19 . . CASSNRDDQPQHF TGTGCCAGTAGTAACAGGGACGATCAGCCCCAGCATTTT
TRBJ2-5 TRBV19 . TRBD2 CASSMLAGGQETQYF TGTGCCAGTAGTATGCTAGCGGGGGGCCAAGAGACCCAGTACTTC
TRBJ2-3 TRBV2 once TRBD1 CASMRDRGSTGADTQYF TGTGCCAGCATGCGGGACAGGGGCTCCACGGGCGCAGATACGCAGTATTTT
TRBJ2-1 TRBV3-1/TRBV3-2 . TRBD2 CASSQDGEGWPYNEQFF TGTGCCAGCAGCCAAGATGGGGAGGGCTGGCCATACAATGAGCAGTTCTTC
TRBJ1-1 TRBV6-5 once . CASSLKGGGNTEAFF TGTGCCAGCAGTTTAAAGGGCGGGGGGAACACTGAAGCTTTCTTT
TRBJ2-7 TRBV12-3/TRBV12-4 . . CASSRDNYEQYF TGTGCCAGCAGTCGGGACAACTACGAGCAGTACTTC
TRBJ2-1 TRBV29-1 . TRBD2 CSVEDRNSGRSYNEQFF TGCAGCGTTGAAGATCGTAATAGCGGGAGGTCCTACAATGAGCAGTTCTTC
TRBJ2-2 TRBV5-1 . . CASRPTGNTGELFF TGCGCCAGCAGGCCGACAGGGAACACCGGGGAGCTGTTTTTT
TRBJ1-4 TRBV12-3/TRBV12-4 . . CASTPGDGEKLFF TGTGCCAGCACCCCGGGGGACGGCGAAAAACTGTTTTTT
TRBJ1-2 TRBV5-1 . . CASSSEVDYGYTF TGCGCCAGCAGCTCGGAGGTTGACTATGGCTACACCTTC
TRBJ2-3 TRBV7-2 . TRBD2 CASSLRLAGATDTQYF TGTGCCAGCAGCCTGAGACTAGCGGGAGCCACAGATACGCAGTATTTT
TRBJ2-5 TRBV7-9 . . CASSPRRATNTVGTQYF TGTGCCAGCAGCCCTCGGAGGGCTACGAACACTGTGGGGACCCAGTACTTC
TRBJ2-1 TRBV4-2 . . CASSQDLGPRGIGEQFF TGTGCCAGCAGCCAAGATCTCGGGCCAAGGGGAATAGGTGAGCAGTTCTTC
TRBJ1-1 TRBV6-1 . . CASSEDQGWSEAFF TGTGCCAGCAGTGAAGATCAGGGGTGGTCTGAAGCTTTCTTT
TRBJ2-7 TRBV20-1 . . CSGANSYEQYF TGCAGTGGGGCTAACTCCTACGAGCAGTACTTC
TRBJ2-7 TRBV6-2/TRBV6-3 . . CASSYFREQYF TGTGCCAGCAGTTACTTCCGCGAGCAGTACTTC
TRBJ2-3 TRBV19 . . CASSTPGKSTDTQYF TGTGCCAGTAGTACCCCCGGGAAATCCACAGATACGCAGTATTTT
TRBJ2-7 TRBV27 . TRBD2 CASGQAGVRSEQYF TGTGCCAGCGGGCAAGCGGGAGTTAGGAGCGAGCAGTACTTC
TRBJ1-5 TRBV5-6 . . CASSLQGMSNQPQHF TGTGCCAGCAGCTTGCAGGGAATGAGCAATCAGCCCCAGCATTTT
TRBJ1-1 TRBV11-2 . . CASSLWTEQNTEAFF TGTGCCAGCAGCTTATGGACAGAACAGAACACTGAAGCTTTCTTT
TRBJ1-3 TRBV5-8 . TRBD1 CASSLRTGSGNTIYF TGTGCCAGCAGCTTACGGACAGGCTCTGGAAACACCATATATTTT
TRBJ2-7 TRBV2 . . CASKRGGYEQYF TGTGCCAGCAAAAGGGGAGGATACGAGCAGTACTTC
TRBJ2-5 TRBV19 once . CASSIGQYQETQYF TGTGCCAGTAGTATTGGGCAGTATCAAGAGACCCAGTACTTC
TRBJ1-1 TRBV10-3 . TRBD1 CAISFDREYTEAFF TGTGCCATCAGTTTCGACAGGGAGTACACTGAAGCTTTCTTT
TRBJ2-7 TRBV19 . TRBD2 CASKTSGSPYEQYF TGTGCCAGTAAAACTAGCGGGAGTCCCTACGAGCAGTACTTC
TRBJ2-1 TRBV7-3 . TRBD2 CASSLTGLAGGPGEQFF TGTGCCAGCAGCTTAACAGGGCTAGCGGGAGGGCCTGGTGAGCAGTTCTTC
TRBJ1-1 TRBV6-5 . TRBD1 CASSWTGGSYTEAFF TGTGCCAGCAGTTGGACAGGGGGCTCTTACACTGAAGCTTTCTTT
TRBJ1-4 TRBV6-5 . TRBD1 CASSYRGPEKLFF TGTGCCAGCAGTTACAGGGGGCCTGAAAAACTGTTTTTT
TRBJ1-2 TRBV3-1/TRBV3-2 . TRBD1 CASSQRTGENGYTF TGTGCCAGCAGTCAAAGGACAGGGGAGAATGGCTACACCTTC
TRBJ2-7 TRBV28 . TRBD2 CASRPTTSVYEQYF TGTGCCAGCAGACCTACCACTAGCGTCTACGAGCAGTACTTC
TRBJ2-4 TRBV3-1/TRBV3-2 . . CASSRSGGGRNIQYF TGTGCCAGCAGCCGGTCAGGGGGCGGGAGAAACATTCAGTACTTC
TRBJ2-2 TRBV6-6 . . CASSPGGRVTGELFF TGTGCCAGCAGCCCCGGAGGTCGTGTCACCGGGGAGCTGTTTTTT
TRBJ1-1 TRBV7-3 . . CASSSTGNTEAFF TGTGCCAGCAGTTCGACAGGGAACACTGAAGCTTTCTTT
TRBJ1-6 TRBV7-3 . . CASSLMGLNSPLHF TGTGCCAGCAGCTTAATGGGGCTAAATTCACCCCTCCACTTT
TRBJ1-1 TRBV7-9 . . CASSLALRGLTIDTEAFF TGTGCCAGCAGCTTGGCCCTTAGAGGGCTCACGATAGACACTGAAGCTTTCTTT
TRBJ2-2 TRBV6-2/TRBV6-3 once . CASSYSNPSGRRGTGELFF TGTGCCAGCAGTTACTCGAATCCCTCGGGGCGCAGGGGCACCGGGGAGCTGTTTTTT
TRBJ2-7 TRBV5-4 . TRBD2 CASSLPGLAGAYEQYF TGTGCCAGCAGCTTGCCAGGACTAGCGGGAGCCTACGAGCAGTACTTC
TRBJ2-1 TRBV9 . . CASSVGSGYNEQFF TGTGCCAGCAGCGTAGGTAGCGGCTACAATGAGCAGTTCTTC
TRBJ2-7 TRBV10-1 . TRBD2 CASSEKREGRKQYF TGCGCCAGCAGTGAAAAGCGGGAGGGCCGGAAGCAGTACTTC
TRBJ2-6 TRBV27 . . CASSATAHGANVLTF TGTGCCAGCAGTGCCACAGCACACGGGGCCAACGTCCTGACTTTC
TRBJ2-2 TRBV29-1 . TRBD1 CSVEVRQGADGELFF TGCAGCGTTGAAGTTCGACAGGGGGCGGACGGGGAGCTGTTTTTT